This TCR beta chain is from a study of shared clonotypes between healthy human individuals. Study-wide results and caveats: In this cohort, only blood was sampled, and tissue repertoires likely differ. The generation probabilities recorded for non-shared clonotypes fell below those of clonotypes shared by all four donors. Naive CD4 clonotype sharing across several donors was around 5%.

On this clone: Its antigen is currently unknown. The same CDR3 is also encoded by other DNA sequences in this sample.

Using immunoSEQ multiplex PCR, the repertoire was profiled, and TCRdb retains in-frame clones only, with some absent. The table shows 300,000 to 350,000 clones, with 73% occurring only once. Free of recent acute infections or vaccinations, the donors were healthy HIV-negative adults. Germline values: CDR1 SQVTM, CDR2 ANQGSEA. V shed 4 bases and J shed 1 base, with 6 bases lying between them. This CDR3 contains 12 residues. The chain links TRBV29-1 to TRBJ2-3, with D perhaps given as TRBD1 or TRBD2 (5 bases each). Sequenced material: memory CD4+ T cells sorted from blood. Subset specified: CD45RA-negative fraction. This clonotype was sampled from a man younger than 40 in good health. The DNA of the CDR3 is TGCAGCGTTGTGGGGGGCACAGATACGCAGTATTTT. Amino acid sequence: CSVVGGTDTQYF.